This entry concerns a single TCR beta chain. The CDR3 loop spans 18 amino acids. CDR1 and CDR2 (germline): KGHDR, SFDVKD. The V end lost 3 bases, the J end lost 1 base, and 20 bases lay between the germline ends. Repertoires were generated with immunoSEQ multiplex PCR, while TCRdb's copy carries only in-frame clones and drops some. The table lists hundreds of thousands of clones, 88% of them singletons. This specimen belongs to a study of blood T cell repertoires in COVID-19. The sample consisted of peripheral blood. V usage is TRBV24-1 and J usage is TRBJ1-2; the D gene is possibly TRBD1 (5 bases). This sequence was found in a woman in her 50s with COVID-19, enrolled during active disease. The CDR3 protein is CATSDGGLLNFFNYGYTF. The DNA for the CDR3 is TGTGCCACCAGTGATGGGGGGTTACTGAATTTCTTTAACTATGGCTACACCTTC.